Here is one T cell receptor (beta chain) with its context. The same CDR3 is also encoded by other DNA sequences in this sample. Per the original methods: Amplification of reference gene primers provided the estimated nucleated cell counts. Here immunoSEQ multiplex PCR was the method, and the copy in TCRdb shows in-frame clones only, minus some. V, J and clone size are taken as reported in that table, and D and trimming were inferred from the DNA itself. The data show 100,000 to 150,000 clones, with about four fifths seen just once and approximately 1.5% held by the top ten. The data belong to a study of blood T cell repertoires in COVID-19. Turning to the study itself: Researchers got acute and convalescent COVID-19 samples from the United States, Italy and Spain. In each case, the material was cDNA or gDNA derived from T cells, B-cell-depleted T cells, or PBMCs.

V was shortened by 0 bases and J by 6 bases, with 9 bases between the two germline ends. In germline, CDR1 is SGHRS, CDR2 YFSETQ. This CDR3 is built from 13 residues. Sequences were obtained from peripheral blood. The V gene is TRBV5-1, the J gene TRBJ1-2, with D maybe TRBD1 (6 bases). This receptor was taken from a man aged 60 to 75 with acute or convalescent COVID-19. The DNA for the CDR3 is TGCGCCAGCAGCTTGGCGGCAGGGGATGGCTACACCTTC. Translating it yields CASSLAAGDGYTF. Full variable domain (remainder filled in from reference TRBV5-1 and TRBJ1-2): KAGVTQTPRYLIKTRGQQVTLSCSPISGHRSVSWYQQTPGQGLQFLFEYFSETQRNKGNFPGRFSGRQFSNSRSEMNVSTLELGDSALYLCASSLAAGDGYTFGSGTRLTVV.